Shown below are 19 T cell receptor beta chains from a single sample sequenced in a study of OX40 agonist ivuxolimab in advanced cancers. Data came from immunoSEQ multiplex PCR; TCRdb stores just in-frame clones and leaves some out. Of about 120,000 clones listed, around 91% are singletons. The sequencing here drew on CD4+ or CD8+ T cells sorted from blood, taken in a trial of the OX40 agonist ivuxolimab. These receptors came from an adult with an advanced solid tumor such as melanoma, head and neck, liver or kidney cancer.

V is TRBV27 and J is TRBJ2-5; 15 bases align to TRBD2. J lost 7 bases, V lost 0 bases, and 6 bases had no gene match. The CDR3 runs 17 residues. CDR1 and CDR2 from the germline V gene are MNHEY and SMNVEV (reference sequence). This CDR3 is CASSLSGLAGGFGTQYF. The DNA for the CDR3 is TGTGCCAGCAGTTTATCCGGACTAGCGGGGGGGTTTGGGACCCAGTACTTC.

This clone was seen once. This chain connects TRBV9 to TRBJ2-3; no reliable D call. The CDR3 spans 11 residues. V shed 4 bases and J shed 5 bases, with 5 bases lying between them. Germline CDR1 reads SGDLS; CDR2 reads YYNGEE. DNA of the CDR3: TGTGCCAGCAGCATAGGAGATACGCAGTATTTT. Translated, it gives CASSIGDTQYF. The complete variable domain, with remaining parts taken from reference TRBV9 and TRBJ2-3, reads DSGVTQTPKHLITATGQRVTLRCSPRSGDLSVYWYQQSLDQGLQFLIQYYNGEERAKGNILERFSAQQFPDLHSELNLSSLELGDSALYFCASSIGDTQYFGPGTRLTVL.

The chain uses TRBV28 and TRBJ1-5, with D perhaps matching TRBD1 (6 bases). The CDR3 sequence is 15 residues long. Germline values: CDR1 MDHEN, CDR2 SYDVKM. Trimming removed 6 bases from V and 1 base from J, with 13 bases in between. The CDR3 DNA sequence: TGTGCCAGCAGGGACAGCAGGGGAAGCAATCAGCCCCAGCATTTT. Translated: CASRDSRGSNQPQHF.

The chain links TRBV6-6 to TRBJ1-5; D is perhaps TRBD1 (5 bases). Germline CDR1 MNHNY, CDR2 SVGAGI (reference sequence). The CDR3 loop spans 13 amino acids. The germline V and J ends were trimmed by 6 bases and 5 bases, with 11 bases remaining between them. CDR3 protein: CASSRGTDQPQHF. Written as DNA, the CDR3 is TGTGCCAGCAGCCGGGGGACGGATCAGCCCCAGCATTTT.

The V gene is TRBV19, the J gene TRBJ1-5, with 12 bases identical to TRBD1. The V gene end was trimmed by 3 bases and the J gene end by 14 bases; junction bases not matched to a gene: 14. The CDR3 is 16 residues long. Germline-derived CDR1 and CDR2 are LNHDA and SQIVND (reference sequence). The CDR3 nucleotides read TGTGCCAGTAGTATCGGCCTAAGGGACAGGGGGCCACCAAAGCATTTT. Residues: CASSIGLRDRGPPKHF.

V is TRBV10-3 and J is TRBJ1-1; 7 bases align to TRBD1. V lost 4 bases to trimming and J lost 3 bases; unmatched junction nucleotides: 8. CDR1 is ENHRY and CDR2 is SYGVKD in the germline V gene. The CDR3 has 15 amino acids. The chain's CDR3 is CAISGLARGDTEAFF. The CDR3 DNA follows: TGTGCCATCAGTGGTCTGGCCAGGGGGGACACTGAAGCTTTCTTT.

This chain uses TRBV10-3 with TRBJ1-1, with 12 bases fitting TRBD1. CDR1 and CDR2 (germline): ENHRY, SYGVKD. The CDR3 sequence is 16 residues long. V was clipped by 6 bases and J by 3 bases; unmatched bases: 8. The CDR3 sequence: CAIRPGQGALDTEAFF. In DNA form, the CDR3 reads TGTGCCATCAGGCCGGGACAGGGGGCCCTGGACACTGAAGCTTTCTTT.

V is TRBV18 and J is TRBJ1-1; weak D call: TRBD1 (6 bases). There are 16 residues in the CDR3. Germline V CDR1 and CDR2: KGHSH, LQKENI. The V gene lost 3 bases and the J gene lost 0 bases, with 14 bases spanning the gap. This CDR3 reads CASSPNSQGLNTEAFF. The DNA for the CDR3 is TGTGCCAGCTCACCGAATTCTCAGGGGCTGAACACTGAAGCTTTCTTT.

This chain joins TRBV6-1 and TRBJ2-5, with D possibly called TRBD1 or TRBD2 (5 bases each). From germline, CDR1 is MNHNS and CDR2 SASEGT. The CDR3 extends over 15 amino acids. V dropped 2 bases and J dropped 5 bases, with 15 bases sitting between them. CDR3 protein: CASSEQGSGGETQYF. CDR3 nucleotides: TGTGCCAGCAGTGAACAGGGTAGTGGCGGGGAGACCCAGTACTTC.

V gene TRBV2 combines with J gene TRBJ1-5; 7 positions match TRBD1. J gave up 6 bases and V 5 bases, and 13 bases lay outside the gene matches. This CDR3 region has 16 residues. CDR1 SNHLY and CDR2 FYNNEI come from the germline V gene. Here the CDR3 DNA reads TGTGCCAGCAGTACCCGGGACAGCAGGCAGGGTCAGCCCCAGCATTTT. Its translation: CASSTRDSRQGQPQHF.

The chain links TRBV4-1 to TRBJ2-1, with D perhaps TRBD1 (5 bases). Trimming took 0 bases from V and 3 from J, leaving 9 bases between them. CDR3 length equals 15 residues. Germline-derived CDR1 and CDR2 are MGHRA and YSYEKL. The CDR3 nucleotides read TGCGCCAGCAGCCAAGATTCTAGGGGCTACAATGAGCAGTTCTTC. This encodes CASSQDSRGYNEQFF.

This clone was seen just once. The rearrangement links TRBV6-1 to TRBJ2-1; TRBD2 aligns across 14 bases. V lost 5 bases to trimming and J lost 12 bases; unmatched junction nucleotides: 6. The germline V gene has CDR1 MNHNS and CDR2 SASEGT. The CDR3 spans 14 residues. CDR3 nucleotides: TGTGCCAGCAGTACGGGACTAGCGGGGGACCGGCAGTTCTTC. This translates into CASSTGLAGDRQFF.

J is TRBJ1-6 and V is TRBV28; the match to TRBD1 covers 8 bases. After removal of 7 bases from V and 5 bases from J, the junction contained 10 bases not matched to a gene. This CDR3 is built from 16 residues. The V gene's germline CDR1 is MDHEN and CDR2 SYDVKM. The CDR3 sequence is CASTTTGQGNNSPLHF. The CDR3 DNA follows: TGTGCCAGCACCACAACCGGACAGGGAAATAATTCACCCCTCCACTTT.

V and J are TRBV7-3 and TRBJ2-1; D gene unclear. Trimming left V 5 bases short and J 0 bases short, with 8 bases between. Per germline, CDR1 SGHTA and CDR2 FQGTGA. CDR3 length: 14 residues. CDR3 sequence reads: CASSTYNSYNEQFF. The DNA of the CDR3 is TGTGCCAGCAGCACTTACAACTCCTACAATGAGCAGTTCTTC.

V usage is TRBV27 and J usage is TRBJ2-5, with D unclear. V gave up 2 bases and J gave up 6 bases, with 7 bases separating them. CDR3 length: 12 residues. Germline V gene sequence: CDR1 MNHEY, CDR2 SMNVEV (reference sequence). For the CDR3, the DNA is TGTGCCAGCAGTTTAGAAGGGAAGACCCAGTACTTC. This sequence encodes CASSLEGKTQYF.

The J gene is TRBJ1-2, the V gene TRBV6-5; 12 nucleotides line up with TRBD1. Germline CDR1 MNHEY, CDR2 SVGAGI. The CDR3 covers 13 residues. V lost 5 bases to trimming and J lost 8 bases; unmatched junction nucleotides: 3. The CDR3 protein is CASSPGTGGGYTF. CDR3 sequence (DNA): TGTGCCAGCAGTCCCGGGACAGGGGGCGGCTACACCTTC.

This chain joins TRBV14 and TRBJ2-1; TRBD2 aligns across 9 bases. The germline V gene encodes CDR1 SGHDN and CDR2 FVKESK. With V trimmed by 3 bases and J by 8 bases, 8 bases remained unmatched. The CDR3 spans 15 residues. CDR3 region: CASSQNMRGGHEQFF. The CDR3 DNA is TGTGCCAGCAGCCAGAATATGCGGGGGGGCCATGAGCAGTTCTTC.

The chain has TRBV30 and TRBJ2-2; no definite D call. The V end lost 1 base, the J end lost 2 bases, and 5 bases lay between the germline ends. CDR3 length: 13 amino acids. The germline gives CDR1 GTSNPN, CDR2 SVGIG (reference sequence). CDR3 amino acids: CAWSEDNTGELFF. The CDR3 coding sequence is TGTGCCTGGAGTGAAGACAACACCGGGGAGCTGTTTTTT.

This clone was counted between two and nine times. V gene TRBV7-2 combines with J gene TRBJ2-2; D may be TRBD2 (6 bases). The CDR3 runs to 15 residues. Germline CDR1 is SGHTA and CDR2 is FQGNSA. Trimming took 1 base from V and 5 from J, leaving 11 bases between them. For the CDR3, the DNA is TGTGCCAGCAGCTTAGTAGAGGCGGGGACCGGGGAGCTGTTTTTT. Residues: CASSLVEAGTGELFF.